This record looks at one T cell receptor beta chain sequence and its context. Its cognate antigen has yet to be identified. Qualities for individual bases were not recorded, and no much larger clone is one base off. This sample is part of a study of CD8 T cells in Susac syndrome (dated by TCRdb to the late 2010s). General notes on the study: Whether CD8+ T cell activation and differentiation in Susac syndrome was antigen driven was tested using repertoire sequencing.

The CDR3 covers 13 residues, taking in both the cysteine and the phenylalanine. Here the CDR3 DNA is all that survives: 39 bases in frame from base 1. For this chain, trimming is 1 base at the V end and 8 bases at the J end, and the number of junction bases without a gene match is 3. The germline V gene supplies CDR1 ENHRY and CDR2 SYGVKD. Peripheral blood CD8+ and CD4+ T cells from healthy donors, Susac syndrome patients and multiple sclerosis patients were profiled by high-throughput TCR beta sequencing. The healthy donors served as controls matched for age and sex. Bulk CD8+ and CD4+ T cells were purified by magnetic negative isolation, whereas CD8+ TEMRA cells were enriched by FACS. Blood was drawn into EDTA tubes, processed within 24 hours, and PBMCs were isolated by density gradient centrifugation. PBMCs intended for TCR sequencing were cryopreserved in liquid nitrogen and thawed later in a water bath at 37 degrees C. The sorted or isolated CD4+, CD8+ and CD8+ TEMRA cells had a purity of 90% or higher.

General study outcomes and caveats: The TCR sequencing and HLA analysis was acknowledged to have included a relatively small number of individuals.

RNA was extracted with the RNeasy kit and roughly 0.5 to 1 ug was reverse transcribed using random hexamers. The immunoSEQ multiplex PCR assay, covering 54 Vbeta and 13 Jbeta segments, was used to amplify TCR beta CDR3 regions. To correct PCR amplification bias, a synthetic template baseline was used for both primer optimization and computational correction. The study's processing was this. Reads were assigned to V, D and J genes according to IMGT and analyzed in immunoSEQ Analyzer, with only productive sequences retained. To calculate clonality, Shannon entropy was normalized by log2 of the number of productive unique sequences and then subtracted from one. For each patient and control, public and private clones were evaluated within the 100 most prevalent clones. Clones were defined as Susac-specific if absent from the healthy and MS cohorts, from around 1,000 published viral clones and from other ImmuneACCESS disease sequences. TCRdb applied fastp at Q25 and MiXCR to the public reads, then kept only in-frame beta chains. CDR3 protein sequences are deduplicated, and each keeps its most common genes and DNA. The V and J calls follow TCRdb's processing rather than the paper's. For this sample there are approximately 100,000 distinct CDR3 sequences; about nine tenths appear just once. About 0.14% of the sample goes to the ten largest clones.

The sequence came from a human donor in good health. The sequenced sample was CD4+ T cells from PBMCs. The rearrangement combines TRBV10-3 with TRBJ1-2, with 8 bases matching TRBD1. The DNA sequence follows: TGTGCCATCAGTGAGTTGACAGGGGTAGGCTACACCTTC. Its translation reads: CAISELTGVGYTF.